This TCR beta chain emerged from a study of PD-1 blockade in classical Hodgkin lymphoma. Remarks on this clone: Its antigen is unidentified.

Study-level findings and limits: Complete responders' baseline diversity resembled that of newly diagnosed patients. What drove the repertoire differences, possibly disease activity or prior therapy, has not been defined. By cycle point C4D1, TCR diversity had risen significantly in CD4+ cells (but not CD8+ cells).

Specified time point: cycle 4 day 1 (C4D1), after 6 weeks of nivolumab. Every patient experienced relapse after autologous stem cell transplantation, and brentuximab vedotin exposure varied. From thawed PBMCs, magnetic negative selection was used to isolate the CD8+ T cells. Classification of best responses gave complete response, partial response or progressive disease. TCRdb keeps only in-frame clones here, not all; method: immunoSEQ multiplex PCR. The table has 15,000 to 25,000 clones, 88% seen once. Source: CD8+ T cells from blood, taken before the fourth cycle of nivolumab. This receptor was obtained from a human donor with classical Hodgkin lymphoma.

The CDR3 is CASTGGGGEQFF. CDR3 nucleotides: TGTGCCAGCACTGGAGGGGGCGGGGAGCAGTTCTTC. The V call is TRBV6-6, the J call TRBJ2-1; D is perhaps TRBD1 (7 bases). The CDR3 has 12 residues. Germline values: CDR1 MNHNY, CDR2 SVGAGI (reference sequence). Trimming took 7 bases from V and 10 from J, leaving 14 bases between them.